What follows are 20 T cell receptor beta chains derived from one specimen sequenced in a study of cytomegalovirus exposure and HLA in healthy donors. The PCR employed 60 Vbeta primers together with 13 Jbeta primers. The protocol was immunoSEQ multiplex PCR, while the TCRdb copy is restricted to in-frame clones and leaves out a portion. Among roughly 160,000 clones listed, approximately 80% were seen once. The sequenced sample was PBMCs. Source of these receptors: a man aged 25-45 years in good health and CMV-seronegative.

The rearrangement uses TRBV7-8 and TRBJ2-3, with 11 bases lining up with TRBD2. With V trimmed by 6 bases and J by 5 bases, 7 bases remained unmatched. The germline V gene has CDR1 SGHVS and CDR2 FQNEAQ. This CDR3 is built from 15 residues. CDR3 DNA sequence: TGTGCCAGCAGATTTACTAGCGGGAGCGAAGATACGCAGTATTTT. Its translation is CASRFTSGSEDTQYF.

V is TRBV6-6 and J is TRBJ2-1, with 10 bases that match TRBD2. CDR3 length: 15 residues. V shed 0 bases, J shed 6 bases, and the junction held 2 bases outside the gene matches. The germline V gene has CDR1 MNHNY and CDR2 SVGAGI (reference sequence). CDR3 region: CASSYSVAGGNEQFF. DNA for the CDR3: TGTGCCAGCAGTTACTCGGTAGCGGGAGGCAATGAGCAGTTCTTC.

This chain joins TRBV4-3 and TRBJ2-3; D not certain. V lost 3 bases to trimming and J lost 2 bases, with 9 bases between them. The V gene's germline CDR1 is LGHNA and CDR2 YSLEER. The CDR3 is 14 residues long. The CDR3 region is CASSQNGFTDTQYF. The CDR3 coding sequence is TGCGCCAGCAGCCAGAACGGGTTCACAGATACGCAGTATTTT.

The chain is built from TRBV4-2 and TRBJ2-5, with 9 bases lining up with TRBD2. With V trimmed by 0 bases and J by 5 bases, 4 bases remained unmatched. This CDR3 spans 15 amino acids. Germline V gives CDR1 LGHNA, CDR2 YNFKEQ. CDR3 loop: CASSQEGREGETQYF. DNA for the CDR3: TGTGCCAGCAGCCAAGAAGGGCGGGAGGGGGAGACCCAGTACTTC.

V is TRBV18 and J is TRBJ2-7; TRBD2 might be the D (6 bases). The CDR3 runs 18 residues. From germline, CDR1 is KGHSH and CDR2 LQKENI. Trimming left V 0 bases short and J 3 bases short, with 21 bases between. DNA of the CDR3: TGTGCCAGCTCACCACCTGAGGGCGGGACGGGATACTACTACGAGCAGTACTTC. This sequence encodes CASSPPEGGTGYYYEQYF.

This clone has more than one count but fewer than ten. The rearrangement joins TRBV7-9 to TRBJ2-1; a weak D match, TRBD2 (6 bases). CDR1 and CDR2 (germline): SEHNR, FQNEAQ (reference sequence). V was pared by 1 base and J by 4 bases, with 11 bases between. This CDR3 comprises 15 residues. CDR3 in amino acids: CASSLGDGLYNEQFF. The DNA of the CDR3 is TGTGCCAGCAGCTTAGGGGACGGACTATACAATGAGCAGTTCTTC.

The J gene is TRBJ2-1, the V gene TRBV27, with TRBD2 matching 8 bases. Looked up from germline, CDR1 is MNHEY and CDR2 is SMNVEV (reference sequence). Trimming removed 4 bases from V and 5 bases from J; junction bases left unmatched: 7. This CDR3 has 15 amino acids. The CDR3: CASSYDGRVDNEQFF. CDR3 in DNA: TGTGCCAGCAGTTATGACGGGAGGGTGGACAATGAGCAGTTCTTC.

V usage is TRBV2 and J usage is TRBJ2-1; 12 positions match TRBD2. The germline V gene encodes CDR1 SNHLY and CDR2 FYNNEI. This CDR3 has 16 amino acids. With 1 base clipped from V and 4 bases from J, the junction kept 2 bases outside the gene matches. DNA of the CDR3: TGTGCCAGCAGTGAAGGACTAGCGGGAGAGTACAATGAGCAGTTCTTC. Translation gives CASSEGLAGEYNEQFF.

CDR3 sequence: CASSISGGRLEQYF. In DNA, the CDR3 is TGTGCCAGTAGTATTTCGGGAGGGAGACTCGAGCAGTACTTC. The chain employs TRBV19 and TRBJ2-7, with TRBD2 matching 8 bases. V was clipped by 3 bases and J by 6 bases; unmatched bases: 7. The CDR3 spans 14 residues. Germline V lookup: CDR1 LNHDA, CDR2 SQIVND (reference sequence).

This clone was observed a single time. The chain couples TRBV30 to TRBJ1-2; D is perhaps TRBD1 (6 bases). The CDR3 is 16 amino acids. V was trimmed by 2 bases and J by 3 bases, leaving 19 bases between them. Germline CDR1 reads GTSNPN; CDR2 reads SVGIG (reference sequence). CDR3 protein: CAWSPTRGGPDYGYTF. CDR3 DNA sequence: TGTGCCTGGAGTCCGACCAGGGGTGGCCCGGACTATGGCTACACCTTC.

The chain links TRBV9 to TRBJ2-1; TRBD2 matches 8 bases. Trimming at V came to 0 bases and at J to 4 bases, leaving 3 bases not matched to a gene. This CDR3 is built from 15 residues. Germline V gives CDR1 SGDLS, CDR2 YYNGEE. Here the CDR3 reads CASSVDGGGYNEQFF. Written as DNA, the CDR3 is TGTGCCAGCAGCGTAGACGGCGGGGGGTACAATGAGCAGTTCTTC.

The chain is built from TRBV10-2 and TRBJ2-7, with 9 bases matching TRBD1. V shed 5 bases, J shed 4 bases, and the junction held 6 bases outside the gene matches. Germline V gives CDR1 WSHSY, CDR2 SAAADI. The CDR3 is 14 amino acids. Here the CDR3 reads CASSFSGTGYEQYF. CDR3 coding DNA: TGCGCCAGCAGTTTTTCCGGGACAGGGTACGAGCAGTACTTC.

The genes are TRBV6-1 and TRBJ1-1; possible D gene TRBD1, 5 bases. Germline CDR1 and CDR2: MNHNS and SASEGT. Trimming took 4 bases from V and 1 from J, leaving 16 bases between them. The CDR3 sequence is 16 residues long. The CDR3 is CASSVRSGYSNTEAFF. The CDR3 DNA follows: TGTGCCAGCAGTGTCAGGTCAGGGTATTCGAACACTGAAGCTTTCTTT.

This clone came up a few times. The chain has TRBV30 and TRBJ1-2; a weak D match, TRBD1 (6 bases). The CDR3 loop spans 13 amino acids. The germline CDR1 and CDR2 sequences are GTSNPN and SVGIG (reference sequence). Trimming stripped 3 bases from V and 2 bases from J, with 10 bases between. The CDR3 is CAWSATGNYGYTF. CDR3 in DNA: TGTGCCTGGAGCGCAACAGGGAACTATGGCTACACCTTC.

V and J are TRBV18 and TRBJ2-3, with D possibly TRBD2 on 5 matching bases. Trimming removed 3 bases at V and 6 bases at J, with 16 bases between. CDR3 length equals 15 residues. CDR1 is KGHSH, CDR2 LQKENI, per germline. CDR3 amino acids: CASSPSAGQGDTQYF. The DNA for the CDR3 is TGTGCCAGCTCACCGTCGGCGGGCCAAGGGGATACGCAGTATTTT.

The chain is built from TRBV18 and TRBJ2-5; D may be TRBD1 (6 bases). CDR1 KGHSH and CDR2 LQKENI come from the germline V gene. The CDR3 is 15 residues long. Between the trimmed V and J ends, which lost 0 bases and 5 bases, there was a span of 13 bases. The CDR3 loop is CASSPPAGVEETQYF. The DNA of the CDR3 is TGTGCCAGCTCACCACCCGCAGGGGTGGAGGAGACCCAGTACTTC.

This sequence joins TRBV6-5 and TRBJ1-2; D is uncertain. This CDR3 has 12 residues. Looked up from germline, CDR1 is MNHEY and CDR2 is SVGAGI. Trimming took 5 bases from V and 3 from J, leaving 7 bases between them. In DNA, the CDR3 is TGTGCCAGCAGTACACTAGACTATGGCTACACCTTC. Translation: CASSTLDYGYTF.

The chain links TRBV30 to TRBJ1-1, with 7 bases matching TRBD1. The CDR3 sequence is 13 residues long. The germline V gene has CDR1 GTSNPN and CDR2 SVGIG (reference sequence). The CDR3 DNA reads TGTGCTGGGGGAAGACAGGGCAACACTGAAGCTTTCTTT. Amino acids: CAGGRQGNTEAFF.

The CDR3 bases are TGTGCCAGCTCACCGGCCGTACTCGGGGCTAGCGGCAGAAACATTCAGTACTTC. Its translation: CASSPAVLGASGRNIQYF. This chain links TRBV18 with TRBJ2-4; TRBD2 matches at 7 bases. The germline V gene encodes CDR1 KGHSH and CDR2 LQKENI. V dropped 3 bases and J dropped 6; count of bases not matched to a gene: 17. The CDR3 runs to 18 residues.

This chain joins TRBV18 and TRBJ1-5, with 10 bases matching TRBD1. The length of the CDR3 is 16 residues. J gave up 5 bases and V 2 bases, and 6 bases lay outside the gene matches. CDR1 is KGHSH and CDR2 is LQKENI in the germline V gene. The DNA for the CDR3 is TGTGCCAGCTCACCAGGGACAGGGGAGAGGCATCAGCCCCAGCATTTT. This gives the protein CASSPGTGERHQPQHF.